The rows below give T cell receptor beta chains drawn from one sample of a study of cytomegalovirus exposure and HLA in healthy donors. Here immunoSEQ multiplex PCR was the method, and the copy in TCRdb shows in-frame clones only, minus some. Here the sample spans around 90,000 clones, around three fifths being singletons. Material for sequencing was PBMCs. The receptor source for this set is a woman in her fifties or sixties in good health and CMV-seropositive. The CDR3 runs from the conserved cysteine through the conserved F or W. A D gene is named only where the DNA matches it firmly. Size is omitted from some rows. Given values are once, few, many or a class for expanded clones.

clone_size j_call v_call d_call cdr3_aa cdr3_nt
few TRBJ2-7 TRBV11-2 NA CASSQDSLEQYF TGTGCCAGCAGTCAGGACAGCCTAGAGCAGTACTTC
NA TRBJ2-2 TRBV9 TRBD1 CASSVEPTGDPGELFF TGTGCCAGCAGCGTAGAGCCGACAGGGGACCCCGGGGAGCTGTTTTTT
NA TRBJ1-2 TRBV7-3 TRBD1 CASSLTGGYGYTF TGTGCCAGCAGCCTGACAGGGGGATATGGCTACACCTTC
NA TRBJ2-3 TRBV5-1 TRBD2 CASSSSSGHTDTQYF TGCGCCAGCAGCTCATCTAGCGGACATACAGATACGCAGTATTTT
NA TRBJ2-3 TRBV28 TRBD1 CASSPTGGRPDTQYF TGTGCCAGCAGTCCGACAGGGGGCAGGCCAGATACGCAGTATTTT
NA TRBJ2-5 TRBV6-5 TRBD1 CASSYWDRAQETQYF TGTGCCAGCAGTTACTGGGACAGGGCTCAAGAGACCCAGTACTTC
NA TRBJ1-1 TRBV7-9 NA CASSFWGVPEAFF TGTGCCAGCAGCTTTTGGGGCGTTCCTGAAGCTTTCTTT
NA TRBJ1-2 TRBV29-1 TRBD1 CSVDPGQGNYGYTF TGCAGCGTTGACCCGGGACAGGGGAACTATGGCTACACCTTC
few TRBJ1-6 TRBV5-1 NA CASNLGLSGSPLHF TGCGCCAGCAACCTAGGACTCTCCGGTTCACCCCTCCACTTT
NA TRBJ2-1 TRBV29-1 TRBD1 CSVEDQGVREQFF TGCAGCGTTGAAGATCAGGGGGTACGCGAGCAGTTCTTC
few TRBJ2-3 TRBV7-6 TRBD1 CASSLATGYTDTQYF TGTGCCAGCAGCTTAGCGACAGGGTACACAGATACGCAGTATTTT
NA TRBJ2-3 TRBV11-2 NA CASSLDPGADTQYF TGTGCCAGCAGCTTAGATCCGGGGGCAGATACGCAGTATTTT
NA TRBJ2-3 TRBV5-1 NA CASSLGEDTQYF TGCGCCAGCAGCTTAGGAGAAGATACGCAGTATTTT
few TRBJ2-7 TRBV5-1 TRBD2 CASSLVGGGANEQYF TGCGCCAGCAGCTTGGTTGGCGGGGGGGCGAACGAGCAGTACTTC
NA TRBJ1-1 TRBV2 NA CASSEYREAFF TGTGCCAGCAGTGAGTACAGGGAAGCTTTCTTT
NA TRBJ1-1 TRBV28 TRBD1 CASSLGLIGQGRIDTEAFF TGTGCCAGCAGTTTAGGGTTAATCGGACAGGGGAGGATAGACACTGAAGCTTTCTTT
NA TRBJ2-1 TRBV5-4 TRBD1 CASSRDSSADEQFF TGTGCCAGCAGCCGGGACAGTAGCGCCGATGAGCAGTTCTTC
NA TRBJ2-2 TRBV4-2 NA CASSQDGMGTSSDTGELFF TGTGCCAGCAGCCAAGATGGGATGGGGACAAGTTCGGACACCGGGGAGCTGTTTTTT
NA TRBJ2-2 TRBV7-9 NA CSSSFFMNTGELFF TGTTCCAGCAGCTTTTTTATGAACACCGGGGAGCTGTTTTTT
NA TRBJ2-5 TRBV11-1 NA CASSFGLQETQYF TGTGCCAGCAGCTTCGGACTGCAAGAGACCCAGTACTTC
few TRBJ2-6 TRBV18 NA CASSPLISGANVLTF TGTGCCAGCTCACCCCTAATCTCTGGGGCCAACGTCCTGACTTTC
NA TRBJ2-7 TRBV9 TRBD1 CASSPEGQGADEQYF TGTGCCAGCAGCCCAGAGGGACAGGGGGCAGACGAGCAGTACTTC
few TRBJ1-1 TRBV19 TRBD1 CASSIRGTGRTEAFF TGTGCCAGTAGTATCCGGGGGACAGGGAGGACTGAAGCTTTCTTT
NA TRBJ2-3 TRBV28 TRBD2 CASSEPRMAGVVSTDTQYF TGTGCCAGCAGTGAGCCGAGGATGGCGGGGGTCGTTAGCACAGATACGCAGTATTTT
NA TRBJ1-5 TRBV2 NA CASRAGYNQPQHF TGTGCCAGCAGAGCAGGATACAATCAGCCCCAGCATTTT
NA TRBJ2-3 TRBV9 TRBD2 CASSTGIGTSGWTDTQYF TGTGCCAGCAGCACCGGAATTGGGACTAGCGGGTGGACAGATACGCAGTATTTT
NA TRBJ1-3 TRBV28 NA CASSFAAVSSGNTIYF TGTGCCAGCAGTTTCGCGGCTGTGAGCTCTGGAAACACCATATATTTT
few TRBJ1-1 TRBV7-9 NA CASSFTENTEAFF TGTGCCAGCAGCTTCACAGAGAACACTGAAGCTTTCTTT
NA TRBJ2-3 TRBV29-1 NA CSATPDTSTDTQYF TGCAGCGCGACCCCGGACACGAGCACAGATACGCAGTATTTT
NA TRBJ2-7 TRBV18 NA CASSPPWGQGTVSF NA
once TRBJ1-5 TRBV28 NA CASSWTVNQPQHF TGTGCCAGCAGTTGGACAGTCAATCAGCCCCAGCATTTT
few TRBJ2-5 TRBV7-2 TRBD1 CASSNRGTGQETQYF TGTGCCAGCAGCAATAGAGGGACAGGCCAAGAGACCCAGTACTTC
NA TRBJ1-5 TRBV19 NA CASRRNEVFGNQPQHF TGTGCCAGTAGAAGGAACGAGGTGTTCGGCAATCAGCCCCAGCATTTT
few TRBJ1-1 TRBV18 TRBD1 CASSTGQGNTEAFF TGTGCCAGCTCCACTGGACAGGGAAACACTGAAGCTTTCTTT
NA TRBJ1-2 TRBV19 NA CASSMEVFANYGYTF TGTGCCAGTAGTATGGAGGTTTTTGCTAACTATGGCTACACCTTC
NA TRBJ1-1 TRBV7-8 NA CASSGGWNTEAFF TGTGCCTCAAGCGGGGGCTGGAACACTGAAGCTTTCTTT
NA TRBJ2-3 TRBV10-1 TRBD2 CASSDTSGGPGDTQYF TGCGCCAGCAGTGACACTAGCGGGGGTCCGGGAGATACGCAGTATTTT
NA TRBJ2-3 TRBV6-6 NA CASSSPTGTQYF TGTGCCAGCAGTTCCCCGACGGGTACGCAGTATTTT
NA TRBJ1-1 TRBV13 TRBD1 CASSPTGGLRTEAFF TGTGCCAGCAGCCCCACAGGGGGCCTGAGGACTGAAGCTTTCTTT
NA TRBJ2-3 TRBV5-4 TRBD1 CASSSRTGTDTQYF TGTGCCAGCAGCTCACGGACAGGGACAGATACGCAGTATTTT
NA TRBJ2-1 TRBV18 NA CASSPRSGSVSSYNEQFF TGTGCCAGCTCACCACGATCAGGGTCAGTCAGCTCCTACAATGAGCAGTTCTTC
NA TRBJ2-1 TRBV2 NA CASSEYGGSYNEQFF TGTGCCAGCAGTGAGTACGGGGGCTCCTACAATGAGCAGTTCTTC
NA TRBJ1-2 TRBV7-6 TRBD1 CASSLDRGGGYTF TGTGCCAGCAGCTTAGACAGGGGAGGTGGCTACACCTTC
NA TRBJ2-5 TRBV27 TRBD1 CASSSKDRGREETQYF TGTGCCAGCAGTTCAAAAGACAGGGGGCGCGAAGAGACCCAGTACTTC
NA TRBJ2-7 TRBV5-6 NA CASSYSGSDEQYF TGTGCCAGCAGTTACTCTGGGAGCGACGAGCAGTACTTC
NA TRBJ2-7 TRBV6-5 NA CASSFATGPYEQYF TGTGCCAGCAGTTTCGCGACAGGTCCCTACGAGCAGTACTTC
few TRBJ1-6 TRBV10-2 TRBD1 CASTGQYNSPLHF TGCGCCAGCACGGGACAGTATAATTCACCCCTCCACTTT
many TRBJ1-4 TRBV7-8 NA CASSYFPGATNEKLFF TGTGCCAGCAGCTATTTCCCAGGGGCAACTAATGAAAAACTGTTTTTT
NA TRBJ2-1 TRBV7-3 NA CASSPVATGITYNEQFF TGTGCCAGCAGCCCCGTCGCCACAGGGATCACCTACAATGAGCAGTTCTTC
NA TRBJ1-5 TRBV27 NA CASRGGFGQPQHF TGTGCCAGCAGGGGAGGTTTCGGGCAGCCCCAGCATTTT
NA TRBJ1-1 TRBV7-9 NA CASSSLTEAFF TGTGCCAGCAGCTCCCTCACTGAAGCTTTCTTT
few TRBJ1-5 TRBV11-2 NA CASSLIRDQPQHF TGTGCCAGCAGCTTAATCAGGGATCAGCCCCAGCATTTT
NA TRBJ2-5 TRBV28 NA CASSTRWGPEETQYF TGTGCCAGCAGTACCCGTTGGGGGCCGGAGGAGACCCAGTACTTC
few TRBJ2-7 TRBV27 NA CASSLSPLGGGPYEQYF TGTGCCAGCAGTTTATCGCCCCTTGGAGGTGGGCCCTACGAGCAGTACTTC
NA TRBJ2-1 TRBV7-9 TRBD2 CASSPRLAGLLNEQFF TGTGCCAGCAGCCCCCGACTAGCGGGGCTCCTAAATGAGCAGTTCTTC
NA TRBJ2-1 TRBV7-9 NA CASRAAGSSYNEQFF TGTGCCAGCAGAGCGGCGGGATCCTCCTACAATGAGCAGTTCTTC
NA TRBJ1-2 TRBV15 NA CATSSFHGDGYTF TGTGCCACCAGCTCTTTCCACGGGGATGGCTACACCTTC
NA TRBJ2-7 TRBV7-3 TRBD1 CASSIQGGYEQYF TGTGCCAGCAGCATACAGGGGGGCTACGAGCAGTACTTC
NA TRBJ2-3 TRBV7-7 TRBD2 CASSPNPGLSRTDTQYF TGTGCCAGCAGCCCAAATCCGGGACTATCCCGCACAGATACGCAGTATTTT